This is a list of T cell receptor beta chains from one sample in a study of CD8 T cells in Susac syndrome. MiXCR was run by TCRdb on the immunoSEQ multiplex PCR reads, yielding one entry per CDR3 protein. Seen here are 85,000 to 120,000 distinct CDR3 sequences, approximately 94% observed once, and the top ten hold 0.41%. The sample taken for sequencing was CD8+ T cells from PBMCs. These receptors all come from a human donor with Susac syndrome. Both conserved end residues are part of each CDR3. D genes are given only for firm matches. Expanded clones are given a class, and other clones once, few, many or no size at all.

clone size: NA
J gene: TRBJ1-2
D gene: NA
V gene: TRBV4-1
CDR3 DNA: TGCGCCAGCAGCCAAGATAATCCGGGGACGGGGGGCTACACCTTC
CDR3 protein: CASSQDNPGTGGYTF

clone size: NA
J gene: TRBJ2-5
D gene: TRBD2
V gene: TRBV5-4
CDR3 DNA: TGTGCCAGCAGCCCCGGACTAGCGGGGAACCTGTACCAAGAGACCCAGTACTTC
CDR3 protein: CASSPGLAGNLYQETQYF

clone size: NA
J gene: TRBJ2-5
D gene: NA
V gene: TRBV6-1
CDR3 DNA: TGTGCCAGCAGTGACAGTGCGGGGGCGGAAGAGACCCAGTACTTC
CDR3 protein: CASSDSAGAEETQYF

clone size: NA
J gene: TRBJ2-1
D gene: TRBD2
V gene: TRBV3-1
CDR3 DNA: TGTGCCAGCAAAGACCGCCGGGGAGGGGATGAGCAGTTCTTC
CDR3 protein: CASKDRRGGDEQFF

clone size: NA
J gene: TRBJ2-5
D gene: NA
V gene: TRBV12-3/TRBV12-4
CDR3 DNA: TGTGCCAGCAGTGACGGACCATCGGAGACCCAGTACTTC
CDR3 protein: CASSDGPSETQYF

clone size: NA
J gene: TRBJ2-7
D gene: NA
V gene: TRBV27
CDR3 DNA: TGTGCCAGCAGTTTAGGTGGGACACGATACGAGCAGTACTTC
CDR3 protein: CASSLGGTRYEQYF

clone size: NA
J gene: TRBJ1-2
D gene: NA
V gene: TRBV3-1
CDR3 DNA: TGTGCCAGCAGCCAAGTTAACCCGCATGGCTACACCTTC
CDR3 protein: CASSQVNPHGYTF

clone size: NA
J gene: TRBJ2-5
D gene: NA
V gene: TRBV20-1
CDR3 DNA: TGCAGTGCAAGACTGTGGGCCCAAGAGACCCAGTACTTC
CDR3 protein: CSARLWAQETQYF

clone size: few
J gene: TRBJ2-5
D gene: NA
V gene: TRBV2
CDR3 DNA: TGTGCCAGCAGTGAAGAGACCCAGTACTTC
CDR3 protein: CASSEETQYF

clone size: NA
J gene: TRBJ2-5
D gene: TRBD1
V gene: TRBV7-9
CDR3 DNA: TGTGCCAGCAGCCCGGGACGGACAGGGATGGAGACCCAGTACTTC
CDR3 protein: CASSPGRTGMETQYF

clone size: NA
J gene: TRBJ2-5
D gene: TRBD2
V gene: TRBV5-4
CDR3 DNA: TGTGCCAGCAGAGTGGGACTAGCTGGTCAAGAGACCCAGTACTTC
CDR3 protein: CASRVGLAGQETQYF

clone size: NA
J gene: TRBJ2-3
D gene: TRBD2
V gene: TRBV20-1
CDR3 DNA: TGCAGTGCTCGGGGCCAGTTAGCGGGGCTGACAGATACGCAGTATTTT
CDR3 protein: CSARGQLAGLTDTQYF

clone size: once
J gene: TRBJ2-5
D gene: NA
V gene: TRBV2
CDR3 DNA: TGTGCCAGCCTTAGGATAGTCCAGTACTTC
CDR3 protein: CASLRIVQYF

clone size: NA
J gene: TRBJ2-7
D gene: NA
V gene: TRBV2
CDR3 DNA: TGTGCCACCAAAAAGGGGGTCGAGCAGTACTTC
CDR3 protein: CATKKGVEQYF

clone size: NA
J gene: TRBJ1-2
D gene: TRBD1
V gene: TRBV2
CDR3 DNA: TGTGCCATCAGGCAGGACAGGGTAAATGGCTACACCTTC
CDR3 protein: CAIRQDRVNGYTF

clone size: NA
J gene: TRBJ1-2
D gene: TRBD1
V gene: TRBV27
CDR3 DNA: TGTGCCAGCAGTCCCGGGACAGGGTATGGCTACACCTTC
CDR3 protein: CASSPGTGYGYTF

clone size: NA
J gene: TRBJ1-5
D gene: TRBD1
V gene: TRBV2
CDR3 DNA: TGTGCCAGCAGGGACAGGGGGTCTCAGCCCCAGCATTTT
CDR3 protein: CASRDRGSQPQHF

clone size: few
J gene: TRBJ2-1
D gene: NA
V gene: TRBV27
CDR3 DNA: TGTGCCAGCAGCCGGGACGGCAGCTCCTACAATGAGCAGTTCTTC
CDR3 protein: CASSRDGSSYNEQFF

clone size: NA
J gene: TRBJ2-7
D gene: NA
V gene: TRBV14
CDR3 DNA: TGTGCCAGCAGCCAAGGTGTGACTCCCCTTTACGAGCAGTACTTC
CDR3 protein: CASSQGVTPLYEQYF

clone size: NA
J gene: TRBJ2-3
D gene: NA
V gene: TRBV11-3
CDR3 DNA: TGTGCCAGCAGGTGGGGGGATACGCAGTATTTT
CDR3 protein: CASRWGDTQYF

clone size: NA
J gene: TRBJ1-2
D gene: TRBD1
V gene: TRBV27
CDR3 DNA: TGTGCCAGCAAGGGGGCGCTTGGCTACACCTTC
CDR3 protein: CASKGALGYTF

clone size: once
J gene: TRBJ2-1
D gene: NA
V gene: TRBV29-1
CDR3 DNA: TGCAGCGTTGATACGACAGCTAGCTCCTACAATGAGCAGTTCTTC
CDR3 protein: CSVDTTASSYNEQFF

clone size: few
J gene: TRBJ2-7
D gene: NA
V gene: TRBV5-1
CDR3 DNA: TGCGCCAGCAGCTTGTTTCCAGGGGCCTCCTACGAGCAGTACTTC
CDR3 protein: CASSLFPGASYEQYF

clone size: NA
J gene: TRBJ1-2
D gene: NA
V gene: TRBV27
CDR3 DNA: TGTGCCAGCAGTTTATCCGGGGGCGGGTACTATGGCTACACCTTC
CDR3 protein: CASSLSGGGYYGYTF

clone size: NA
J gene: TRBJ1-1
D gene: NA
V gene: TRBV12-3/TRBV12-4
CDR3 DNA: TGTGCCAGCAGCCTGGCGGGGGGCAGGACTGAAGCTTTCTTT
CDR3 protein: CASSLAGGRTEAFF

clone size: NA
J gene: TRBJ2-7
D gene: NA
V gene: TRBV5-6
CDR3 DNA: TGTGCCAGCAGCCTAGCTAGCTACGAGCAGTACTTC
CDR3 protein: CASSLASYEQYF

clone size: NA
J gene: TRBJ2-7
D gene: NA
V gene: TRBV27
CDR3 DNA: TGTGCCAGCAGTTGGGGTTACGAGCAGTACTTC
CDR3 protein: CASSWGYEQYF

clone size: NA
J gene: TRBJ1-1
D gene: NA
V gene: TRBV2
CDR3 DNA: TGTGCCAGCAGTGAAGCGACAGATCTTAAAGAAGCTTTCTTT
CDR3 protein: CASSEATDLKEAFF

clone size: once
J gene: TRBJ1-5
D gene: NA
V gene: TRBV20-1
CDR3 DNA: TGCAGTGCTAGAGGGACAGCTTATAATCAGCCCCAGCATTTT
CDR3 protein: CSARGTAYNQPQHF

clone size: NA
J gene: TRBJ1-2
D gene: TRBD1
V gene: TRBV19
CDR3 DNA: TGTGCCAGTAGTGACAGGGCCGCCGGCTACACCTTC
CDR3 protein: CASSDRAAGYTF

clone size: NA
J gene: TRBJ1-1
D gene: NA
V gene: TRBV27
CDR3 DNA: TGTGCCAGCAGTTCCTCCGGCCTCAACACTGAAGCTTTCTTT
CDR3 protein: CASSSSGLNTEAFF

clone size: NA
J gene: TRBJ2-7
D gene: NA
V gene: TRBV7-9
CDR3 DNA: TGTGCCAGCAGCCTCGGTCTGGACTACTCCTACGAGCAGTACTTC
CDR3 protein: CASSLGLDYSYEQYF